The TCR beta chain under discussion was sequenced for a study of T cell responses to AZD1222 COVID-19 vaccine. This clone was counted once. Its antigen is not identified. V was shortened by 3 bases and J by 6 bases, with 5 bases between the two germline ends. The CDR3 has 11 amino acids. The germline V gene encodes CDR1 SNHLY and CDR2 FYNNEI. TCRdb's copy holds only in-frame clones and misses some; the assay was immunoSEQ multiplex PCR. The sample consists of around 130,000 clones, 80% to 95% of them appearing once. General study results and limits: In a largely white British group with more females than males, clonal diversity was possibly underestimated. Spike-wide vaccine-associated CD4 TCRs dominated at 160-218 and 743-854. No repertoire was sampled before or during the peak T cell response, only after it.

The source is an adult who received the MenACWY meningococcal vaccine as a control. This chain connects TRBV2 to TRBJ1-2, with no clear D. The specimen comprised peripheral blood, sampled 28 days after the second dose of the MenACWY control vaccine. The CDR3 spells CASSDSHGYTF. The CDR3 DNA is TGTGCCAGCAGTGATTCCCATGGCTACACCTTC.